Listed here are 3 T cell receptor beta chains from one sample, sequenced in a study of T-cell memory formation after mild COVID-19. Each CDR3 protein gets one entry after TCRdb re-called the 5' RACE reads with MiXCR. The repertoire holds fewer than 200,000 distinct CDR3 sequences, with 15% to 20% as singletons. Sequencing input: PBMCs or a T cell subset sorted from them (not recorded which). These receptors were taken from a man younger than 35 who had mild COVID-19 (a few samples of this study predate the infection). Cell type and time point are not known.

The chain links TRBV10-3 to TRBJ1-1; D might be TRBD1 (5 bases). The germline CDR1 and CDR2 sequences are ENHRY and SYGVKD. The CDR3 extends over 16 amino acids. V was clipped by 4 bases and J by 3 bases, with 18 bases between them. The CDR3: CAISGKGQGWDTEAFF. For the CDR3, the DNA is TGTGCCATCAGTGGTAAAGGGCAGGGTTGGGACACTGAAGCTTTCTTT.

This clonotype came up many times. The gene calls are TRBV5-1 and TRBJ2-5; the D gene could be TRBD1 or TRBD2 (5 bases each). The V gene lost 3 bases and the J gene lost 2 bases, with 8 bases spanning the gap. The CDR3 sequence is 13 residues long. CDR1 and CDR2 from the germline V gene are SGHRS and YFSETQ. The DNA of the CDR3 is TGCGCCAGCAGCTGGGGGACGCAAGAGACCCAGTACTTC. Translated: CASSWGTQETQYF.

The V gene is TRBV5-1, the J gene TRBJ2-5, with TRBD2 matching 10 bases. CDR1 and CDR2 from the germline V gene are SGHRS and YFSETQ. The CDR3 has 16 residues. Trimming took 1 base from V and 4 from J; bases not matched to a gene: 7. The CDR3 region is CASSLRSGGAGETQYF. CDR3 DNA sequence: TGCGCCAGCAGCTTGCGGAGCGGGGGGGCGGGAGAGACCCAGTACTTC.